This T cell receptor beta chain emerged from a study of T cell changes during pregnancy in multiple sclerosis (dated by TCRdb to the late 2010s). For context, the study as a whole: Changes in the T cell repertoire over the course of pregnancy were examined in this study in women with multiple sclerosis.

Notes on this clone: Its target antigen remains unknown. No per-base quality is available; no much larger clone lies one base away.

CDR3 length: 16 amino acids, cysteine to phenylalanine. Of all the DNA, just the CDR3 is kept, 48 bases in frame from base 1. Trimming at the junction amounts to 0 bases on V and 7 bases on J, and the germline ends lie 16 bases apart. The germline V gene encodes CDR1 SGDLS and CDR2 YYNGEE. Receptors were amplified or captured by the immunoSEQ multiplex PCR assay. The source is immuneACCESS, and TCRdb retained only in-frame sequences with V and J called. Part of the clones is not carried over; for the studies checked, unresolved V genes explain less than half of this, and the remainder is unexplained. This sample holds about 40,000 clones; roughly nine tenths were observed only once. The top ten clones comprise around 0.49% of the sample.

The specimen was CD4+ T cells from peripheral blood mononuclear cells, collected in the first trimester of pregnancy. Here the chain combines TRBV9 and TRBJ1-4; no confident D gene assignment can be made. The TCR was taken from a female donor with multiple sclerosis, enrolled in a pregnancy study. The DNA is as follows: TGTGCCAGCAGCGTAGGTGTGGTGGTGAGGGCTGAAAAACTGTTTTTT. This translates into CASSVGVVVRAEKLFF.